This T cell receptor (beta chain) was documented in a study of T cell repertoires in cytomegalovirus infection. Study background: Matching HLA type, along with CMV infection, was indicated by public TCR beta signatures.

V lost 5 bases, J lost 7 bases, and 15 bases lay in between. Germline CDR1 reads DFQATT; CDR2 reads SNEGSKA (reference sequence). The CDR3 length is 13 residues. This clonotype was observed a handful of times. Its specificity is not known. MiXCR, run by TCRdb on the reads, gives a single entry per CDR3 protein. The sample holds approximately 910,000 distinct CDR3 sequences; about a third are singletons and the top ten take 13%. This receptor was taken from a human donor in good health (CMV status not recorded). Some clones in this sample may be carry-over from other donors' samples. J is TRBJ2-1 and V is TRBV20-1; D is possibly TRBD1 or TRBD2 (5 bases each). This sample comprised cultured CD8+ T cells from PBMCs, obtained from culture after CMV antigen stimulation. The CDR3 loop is CSAGHGARNEQFF. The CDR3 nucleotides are TGCAGTGCTGGGCACGGGGCAAGAAATGAGCAGTTCTTC.